The TCR beta chain under discussion was sequenced for a study of T cells after yellow fever vaccination. The CDR3 has 15 residues. The V gene lost 3 bases and the J gene lost 6 bases, with 15 bases spanning the gap. Germline assignment: CDR1 LGHNA and CDR2 YSLEER. TCRdb independently ran MiXCR on the 5' RACE reads; one entry per CDR3 protein. The repertoire holds around 400,000 distinct CDR3 sequences, with roughly 11% as singletons. Material: PBMCs, obtained on the day of the first yellow fever vaccination. This TCR was recovered from a man aged 18 to 29 who received the YFV17D yellow fever vaccine. The V and J genes are TRBV4-3 and TRBJ1-5; a possible D gene is TRBD1 (5 bases). Written as DNA, the CDR3 is TGCGCCAGCAGCCAGGGCCCACCCGGGGGTCAGCCCCAGCATTTT. This gives the protein CASSQGPPGGQPQHF.